Following are 26 T cell receptor beta chains from one sample sequenced in a study of identifying expanded T cells in peripheral blood. Profiling relied on immunoSEQ multiplex PCR, and the TCRdb table lists in-frame clones only, not all of them. Of about 97,000 clones in the sample, around nine tenths were seen once. Sequencing was carried out using blood. The receptors shown here come from a person aged 18 to 75 in good health.

This rearrangement joins TRBV5-6 to TRBJ1-6; a weak D match, TRBD1 (6 bases). Germline loops: CDR1 SGHDT, CDR2 YYEEEE. This CDR3 has 17 residues. V was pared by 4 bases and J by 8 bases, with 22 bases between. In nucleotides, the CDR3 is TGTGCCAGCAGCACCACATGGGGGGGGGCGGAGGATTCACCCCTCCACTTT. Its protein is CASSTTWGGAEDSPLHF.

The J gene is TRBJ2-5, the V gene TRBV7-2, with D perhaps TRBD2 (5 bases). The length of the CDR3 is 13 residues. The ends were cut back, 1 base at V and 3 bases at J, with 6 bases in the middle. Germline assignment: CDR1 SGHTA and CDR2 FQGNSA. The CDR3 DNA sequence: TGTGCCAGCAGCTTAGAGAGGGAAGAGACCCAGTACTTC. Its translation is CASSLEREETQYF.

In its sample, this clone was seen a few times. V usage is TRBV4-2 and J usage is TRBJ1-2; no firm D call. V lost 0 bases, J lost 8 bases, and 19 bases lay in between. Germline-derived CDR1 and CDR2 are LGHNA and YNFKEQ. This CDR3 has 16 amino acids. DNA of the CDR3: TGTGCCAGCAGCCAAGAACGAGGTGCTAGCCCGCTGGGCTACACCTTC. Translation gives CASSQERGASPLGYTF.

The chain uses TRBV6-6 and TRBJ1-1; weak D call: TRBD1 (5 bases). Deletions cut 6 bases from V and 1 base from J, with 12 bases between. The germline CDR1 and CDR2 sequences are MNHNY and SVGAGI (reference sequence). The CDR3 sequence is 14 residues long. CDR3 region: CASSVGGWNTEAFF. CDR3 coding DNA: TGTGCCAGCAGCGTCGGGGGGTGGAACACTGAAGCTTTCTTT.

This clone was detected a few times. J is TRBJ2-7 and V is TRBV6-6, with TRBD1 matching over 7 bases. The germline CDR1 and CDR2 sequences are MNHNY and SVGAGI (reference sequence). The V and J ends lost 2 bases and 5 bases, in that order; junction bases with no gene match: 6. The CDR3 loop spans 14 amino acids. The CDR3 protein is CASSYKGAGNEQYF. As DNA, the CDR3 is TGTGCCAGCAGTTACAAGGGGGCAGGCAACGAGCAGTACTTC.

This chain links TRBV9 with TRBJ2-2; no definite D call. Germline V gene data show CDR1 as SGDLS and CDR2 as YYNGEE. Between the trimmed V and J ends, which lost 0 bases and 0 bases, there was a span of 18 bases. CDR3 length: 19 amino acids. The CDR3 DNA reads TGTGCCAGCAGCGTAGCCACCGCTGGCCCTACTCCGAACACCGGGGAGCTGTTTTTT. This sequence encodes CASSVATAGPTPNTGELFF.

J is TRBJ2-5 and V is TRBV28, with 8 bases lining up with TRBD2. The length of the CDR3 is 14 residues. Germline V gives CDR1 MDHEN, CDR2 SYDVKM. J was trimmed by 5 bases and V by 5 bases; bases with no gene match: 7. The CDR3 nucleotides read TGTGCCAGCAGTCCCGGCGGGGGGCTGGAGACCCAGTACTTC. It encodes CASSPGGGLETQYF.

This chain links TRBV30 with TRBJ2-1, with a tentative D call TRBD1 (6 bases). Trimming removed 3 bases from V and 12 bases from J, with 18 bases in between. This CDR3 comprises 13 residues. Germline V gene sequence: CDR1 GTSNPN, CDR2 SVGIG (reference sequence). The CDR3 protein is CAWSPQGFRGQFF. CDR3 DNA sequence: TGTGCCTGGAGCCCTCAGGGGTTTAGGGGGCAGTTCTTC.

The chain couples TRBV11-2 to TRBJ1-2; D is ambiguous. The CDR3 totals 12 residues. Between the trimmed V and J ends, which lost 0 bases and 7 bases, there was a span of 6 bases. The germline V gene has CDR1 SGHAT and CDR2 FQNNGV. CDR3 sequence: CASSLEGFGYTF. The CDR3 nucleotides read TGTGCCAGCAGCTTAGAAGGGTTTGGCTACACCTTC.

The chain uses TRBV28 and TRBJ1-5; TRBD1 might be the D (5 bases). V was trimmed by 7 bases and J by 7 bases, leaving 23 bases between them. The CDR3 runs to 16 residues. The germline V gene encodes CDR1 MDHEN and CDR2 SYDVKM. The CDR3 DNA follows: TGTGCCAGCACAGTTTATGGGCAACAGGAGCCCCAGCCCCAGCATTTT. Its protein is CASTVYGQQEPQPQHF. The whole variable domain, filled in from reference TRBV28 and TRBJ1-5, reads DVKVTQSSRYLVKRTGEKVFLECVQDMDHENMFWYRQDPGLGLRLIYFSYDVKMKEKGDIPEGYSVSREKKERFSLILESASTNQTSMYLCASTVYGQQEPQPQHFGDGTRLSIL.

The J gene is TRBJ2-1, the V gene TRBV7-9; D is perhaps TRBD1 (5 bases). Looked up from germline, CDR1 is SEHNR and CDR2 is FQNEAQ (reference sequence). Between the trimmed V and J ends, which lost 3 bases and 5 bases, there was a span of 8 bases. CDR3 length equals 13 residues. CDR3 sequence reads: CASSFQQDNEQFF. CDR3 sequence (DNA): TGTGCCAGCAGCTTTCAACAGGACAATGAGCAGTTCTTC.

The genes are TRBV12-5 and TRBJ1-3, with 7 bases matching TRBD1. Germline CDR1 is LGHNT and CDR2 is FRNRAP. J was trimmed by 4 bases and V by 11 bases; bases with no gene match: 11. There are 14 residues in the CDR3. The CDR3 loop reads CAPRKGAAGNTIYF. CDR3 nucleotides: TGTGCTCCGAGGAAGGGGGCGGCAGGAAACACCATATATTTT. The full variable domain, with the rest looked up from reference TRBV12-5 and TRBJ1-3, is DARVTQTPRHKVTEMGQEVTMRCQPILGHNTVFWYRQTMMQGLELLAYFRNRAPLDDSGMPKDRFSAEMPDATLATLKIQPSEPRDSAVYFCAPRKGAAGNTIYFGEGSWLTVV.

On this clone: Other DNA sequences in this sample translate to the same CDR3. The rearrangement joins TRBV7-2 to TRBJ2-5; 8 bases line up with TRBD2. With 4 bases clipped from V and 2 bases from J, the junction kept 6 bases outside the gene matches. The CDR3 totals 15 residues. Germline lookup yields CDR1 SGHTA and CDR2 FQGNSA. This chain's CDR3 is CASSYQRGGQETQYF. As DNA, the CDR3 is TGTGCCAGCAGCTATCAACGGGGGGGACAAGAGACCCAGTACTTC.

The rearrangement uses TRBV13 and TRBJ1-1; TRBD1 agrees at 8 bases. Germline V gene lookup returns CDR1 PRHDT and CDR2 FYEKMQ (reference sequence). This CDR3 has 17 residues. V shed 0 bases and J 1 base; nucleotides not matched to a gene: 7. The CDR3 sequence: CASSLGSIDRGNTEAFF. The CDR3 DNA sequence: TGTGCCAGCAGCTTAGGCTCGATCGACAGGGGGAACACTGAAGCTTTCTTT.

The CDR3 region has the DNA TGTGCCGGAGGGGTCTACGAGCAGTACTTC. Translated, it gives CAGGVYEQYF. The chain combines TRBV30 with TRBJ2-7; D is possibly TRBD2 (6 bases). Trimming pared 8 bases from V and 3 bases from J, leaving 8 bases between. The germline gives CDR1 GTSNPN, CDR2 SVGIG (reference sequence). CDR3 size: 10 residues.

The V gene is TRBV5-6, the J gene TRBJ2-7; D is perhaps TRBD1 (6 bases). Trimming took 4 bases from V and 1 from J, leaving 6 bases between them. The CDR3 has 12 residues. Germline CDR1 reads SGHDT; CDR2 reads YYEEEE. The CDR3 loop reads CASSQGSYEQYF. The CDR3 DNA sequence: TGTGCCAGCAGCCAGGGGTCCTACGAGCAGTACTTC.

This chain links TRBV6-1 with TRBJ1-2, with D possibly matching TRBD1 (5 bases). CDR1 and CDR2 (germline): MNHNS, SASEGT. This CDR3 is built from 15 residues. V dropped 2 bases and J dropped 8 bases, with 18 bases sitting between them. The CDR3, as DNA: TGTGCCAGCAGTGAAAGCCTTTATGAGGGGAAAGGCTACACCTTC. Its translation: CASSESLYEGKGYTF.

The rearrangement links TRBV5-4 to TRBJ1-4; 8 bases fit TRBD1. Trimming took 4 bases from V and 3 from J; bases not matched to a gene: 2. Per the germline V gene, CDR1 is SGHNT and CDR2 is YYREEE (reference sequence). This CDR3 contains 14 residues. The CDR3 reads CASSLQGANEKLFF. CDR3 coding DNA: TGTGCCAGCAGCCTACAGGGGGCTAATGAAAAACTGTTTTTT.

The chain carries TRBV4-2 and TRBJ2-5, with 10 positions matching TRBD2. The junction had 2 bases not matched to a gene; V was cut back by 4 bases and J by 3 bases. CDR3 length equals 14 residues. The germline V gene has CDR1 LGHNA and CDR2 YNFKEQ. Here the CDR3 reads CASSPTSGKETQYF. The CDR3, as DNA: TGTGCCAGCAGCCCCACTAGCGGGAAAGAGACCCAGTACTTC.

The rearrangement uses TRBV27 and TRBJ1-6; D is unclear. Trimming shortened V by 5 bases and J by 9 bases, and 17 bases separated the two germline ends. This CDR3 region has 15 residues. CDR1 is MNHEY, CDR2 SMNVEV, per germline (reference sequence). CDR3 in DNA: TGTGCCAGCAGTCCCTCAGAGGTTTTGGGTTCACCCCTCCACTTT. Its protein is CASSPSEVLGSPLHF.

The chain uses TRBV18 and TRBJ2-5; a weak D match, TRBD1 (5 bases). CDR3 length equals 16 residues. V shed 0 bases and J shed 4 bases, with 15 bases lying between them. Germline CDR1 is KGHSH and CDR2 is LQKENI. Written as DNA, the CDR3 is TGTGCCAGCTCACCACCGGGGCAGGGTGGTGGAGAGACCCAGTACTTC. This codes for CASSPPGQGGGETQYF.

The chain couples TRBV11-2 to TRBJ2-3; possibly TRBD2 for D (5 bases). Trimming shortened V by 2 bases and J by 1 base, and 10 bases separated the two germline ends. CDR1 SGHAT and CDR2 FQNNGV come from the germline V gene. The CDR3 runs to 15 residues. The CDR3 spells CASSLQDSGTDTQYF. CDR3 coding DNA: TGTGCCAGCAGCTTACAGGATAGCGGCACAGATACGCAGTATTTT.

This clone was detected only once. This chain links TRBV29-1 with TRBJ1-1; 8 bases fit TRBD1. The CDR3 consists of 15 residues. V was clipped by 1 base and J by 5 bases; unmatched bases: 9. Germline loops: CDR1 SQVTM, CDR2 ANQGSEA. CDR3 sequence reads: CSVEGATGASTEAFF. The CDR3 region has the DNA TGCAGCGTTGAAGGTGCGACAGGGGCATCAACTGAAGCTTTCTTT.

This chain joins TRBV7-2 and TRBJ2-1, with a tentative D call TRBD2 (7 bases). The germline V gene encodes CDR1 SGHTA and CDR2 FQGNSA. The CDR3 has 16 amino acids. The germline V and J ends were trimmed by 1 base and 2 bases, with 12 bases remaining between them. For the CDR3, the DNA is TGTGCCAGCAGCTTAGATTCGGGGGGCCCCTACAATGAGCAGTTCTTC. Its translation is CASSLDSGGPYNEQFF. The entire variable domain, with the rest obtained from reference TRBV7-2 and TRBJ2-1, is as follows: GAGVSQSPSNKVTEKGKDVELRCDPISGHTALYWYRQSLGQGLEFLIYFQGNSAPDKSGLPSDRFSAERTGGSVSTLTIQRTQQEDSAVYLCASSLDSGGPYNEQFFGPGTRLTVL.

The chain recombines TRBV4-3 with TRBJ2-5, with TRBD2 identical over 8 bases. V was clipped by 4 bases and J by 3 bases; unmatched bases: 7. The CDR3 is 15 residues long. The germline V gene has CDR1 LGHNA and CDR2 YSLEER. CDR3 in DNA: TGCGCCAGCAGCCCTCGGGGACTAGTCAAAGAGACCCAGTACTTC. Its protein is CASSPRGLVKETQYF.

The chain recombines TRBV18 with TRBJ2-1; 9 bases are shared with TRBD1. The CDR3 extends over 17 amino acids. V gave up 0 bases and J gave up 5 bases; unmatched junction bases: 8. CDR1 is KGHSH and CDR2 is LQKENI in the germline V gene. CDR3 nucleotide sequence: TGTGCCAGCTCACCACCGGACAGGGGACAGGTAGACAATGAGCAGTTCTTC. Its translation: CASSPPDRGQVDNEQFF.